The entry that follows covers one TCR beta chain sequence. What it recognizes is unknown. These data originate in a study of CD8+ T cells in alopecia areata. The overall study: Dosing with tofacitinib proceeded for 6 to 18 months, followed by 6 months off drug. Study-wide results and caveats: Alopecia totalis/universalis scalp especially showed more expanded CD8+ clones than normal scalp. Links between baseline CD8+ expansion and response need larger treated cohorts.

Treatment indicated: oral pan-JAK inhibitor, 5-10 mg twice daily. Investigators isolated RNA and reverse transcribed it into cDNA to act as the sequencing template. Generated by immunoSEQ multiplex PCR, the TCRdb table keeps only in-frame clones and is missing some. The profile shows about 180,000 clones, 40% to 65% of them singletons. Per germline, CDR1 GTSNPN and CDR2 SVGIG (reference sequence). CDR3 length: 13 amino acids. V lost 4 bases and J lost 3, with 10 bases in between. The source material was CD8+ T cells sorted from blood, sampled at approximately week 51, from a patient treated with tofacitinib. This TCR came from a human donor with alopecia areata. The V gene is TRBV30, the J gene TRBJ2-1, with D uncertain. CDR3 loop: CAWTIGNYNEQFF. The CDR3 nucleotides are TGTGCCTGGACCATAGGGAACTACAATGAGCAGTTCTTC.